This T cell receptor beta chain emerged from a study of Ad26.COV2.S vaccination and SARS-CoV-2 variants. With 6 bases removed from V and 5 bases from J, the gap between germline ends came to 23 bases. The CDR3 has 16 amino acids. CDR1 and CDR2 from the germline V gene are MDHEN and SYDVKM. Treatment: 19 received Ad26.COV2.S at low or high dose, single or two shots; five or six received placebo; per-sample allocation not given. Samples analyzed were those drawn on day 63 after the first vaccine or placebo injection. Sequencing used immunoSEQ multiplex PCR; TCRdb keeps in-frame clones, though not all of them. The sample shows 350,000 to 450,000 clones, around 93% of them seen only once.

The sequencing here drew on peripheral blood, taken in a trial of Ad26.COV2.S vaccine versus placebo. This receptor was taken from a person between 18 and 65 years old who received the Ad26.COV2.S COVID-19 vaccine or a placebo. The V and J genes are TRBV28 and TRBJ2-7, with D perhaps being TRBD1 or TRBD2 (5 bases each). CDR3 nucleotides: TGTGCCAGCAGAGGGATCGGGACCCATGACCTCCACGAGCAGTACTTC. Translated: CASRGIGTHDLHEQYF.